Below, 12 T cell receptor beta chains from the same sample are listed, as sequenced in a study of blood T cells in healthy people across ages. Together with a sample-barcoded 5' primer, a J-beta primer mix was included in a second PCR lasting about 6 to 11 cycles. TCRdb ran MiXCR on the 5' RACE reads and lists one entry per CDR3 protein. The sample shows roughly 1,500,000 distinct CDR3 sequences, approximately 32% of them seen only once. The sample consisted of blood. These receptors originate from a woman in her twenties or thirties in good health.

This clonotype was seen ten or more times. The rearrangement links TRBV11-1 to TRBJ2-7, with a weak D call TRBD2 (6 bases). Per germline, CDR1 SGHAT and CDR2 FQDESV (reference sequence). V lost 2 bases and J lost 3, with 11 bases in between. This CDR3 is 14 amino acids long. CDR3 coding DNA: TGTGCCAGCAGCTTACCGACTAGTAGCTACGAGCAGTACTTC. This sequence encodes CASSLPTSSYEQYF.

A few counts support this clonotype. This chain connects TRBV16 to TRBJ2-7, with D possibly matching TRBD1 (6 bases). V shed 0 bases and J shed 6 bases, with 21 bases lying between them. There are 17 residues in the CDR3. The germline V gene has CDR1 KGHSY and CDR2 FQNENV. CDR3 DNA: TGTGCCAGCAGCCAATCGAGGGGGTTAGGGACCTCCAGCGAGCAGTACTTC. Its protein product is CASSQSRGLGTSSEQYF.

The genes are TRBV12-3 or TRBV12-4 and TRBJ2-2; D ambiguous. V was shortened by 3 bases and J by 4 bases, with 12 bases between the two germline ends. This CDR3 has 15 amino acids. Here the CDR3 DNA reads TGTGCCAGCAGTTTGTTAAGCCAAGGCACCGGGGAGCTGTTTTTT. Translating it yields CASSLLSQGTGELFF.

The table lists this clonotype with a few counts. The chain employs TRBV12-3 or TRBV12-4 and TRBJ1-1; D is ambiguous. This CDR3 is built from 13 residues. V shed 1 base and J shed 3 bases, with 6 bases lying between them. The CDR3 region has the DNA TGTGCCAGCAGTTTAGGACATTACACTGAAGCTTTCTTT. Its protein is CASSLGHYTEAFF.

Points on this clonotype: With a much larger clone just one base away, this may be a read error. V usage is TRBV9 and J usage is TRBJ2-1; TRBD1 is a possible D gene (5 bases). This CDR3 contains 16 residues. Germline lookup yields CDR1 SGDLS and CDR2 YYNGEE. V shed 4 bases and J shed 2 bases, with 16 bases lying between them. The CDR3 loop reads CASSPGPETAYNEQFF. The CDR3 nucleotides read TGTGCCAGCAGCCCAGGTCCCGAGACAGCCTACAATGAGCAGTTCTTC.

This clonotype appeared a few times. This chain joins TRBV15 and TRBJ2-7; TRBD2 matches 7 bases. The CDR3 consists of 17 residues. Per germline, CDR1 LNHNV and CDR2 YYDKDF (reference sequence). V lost 0 bases and J lost 0; bases outside the gene matches: 8. CDR3 in DNA: TGTGCCACCAGCAGAGATCGGGGGAGGGAGGGCTCCTACGAGCAGTACTTC. Translation: CATSRDRGREGSYEQYF. Complete variable domain (other parts from reference TRBV15 and TRBJ2-7): DAMVIQNPRYQVTQFGKPVTLSCSQTLNHNVMYWYQQKSSQAPKLLFHYYDKDFNNEADTPDNFQSRRPNTSFCFLDIRSPGLGDTAMYLCATSRDRGREGSYEQYFGPGTRLTVT.

V gene TRBV20-1 combines with J gene TRBJ2-1; perhaps TRBD2 as D (7 bases). CDR3 length equals 15 residues. Trimming took 2 bases from V and 2 from J, leaving 13 bases between them. Germline V gene sequence: CDR1 DFQATT, CDR2 SNEGSKA (reference sequence). The CDR3 DNA sequence: TGCAGTGCTAGATCGAGGGGGGGCGCCTACAATGAGCAGTTCTTC. It is translated as CSARSRGGAYNEQFF.

As DNA, the CDR3 is TGTGCCAGCAGCCAAGATGCAGCGGGGGGAATAAATGAGCAGTTCTTC. This gives the protein CASSQDAAGGINEQFF. This chain uses TRBV3-1 with TRBJ2-1; 9 bases align to TRBD2. The CDR3 consists of 16 residues. Trimming removed 0 bases from V and 7 bases from J; junction bases left unmatched: 7. In germline, CDR1 is LGHDT, CDR2 YNNKEL (reference sequence).

The chain uses TRBV7-2 and TRBJ1-1, with D uncertain. V gave up 5 bases and J gave up 0 bases, with 13 bases separating them. Germline-derived CDR1 and CDR2 are SGHTA and FQGNSA. The CDR3 is 15 residues long. CDR3 loop: CASSMKPPVNTEAFF. The CDR3 DNA reads TGTGCCAGCAGCATGAAGCCTCCAGTGAACACTGAAGCTTTCTTT.

This clonotype occurred many times. This chain connects TRBV7-3 to TRBJ2-7; 9 bases agree with TRBD2. The germline V gene encodes CDR1 SGHTA and CDR2 FQGTGA. After removal of 4 bases from V and 3 bases from J, the junction contained 7 bases not matched to a gene. The CDR3 totals 15 residues. This CDR3 is CASSYDGSGSYEQYF. The CDR3 DNA sequence: TGTGCCAGCAGCTATGACGGTAGCGGGAGCTACGAGCAGTACTTC.

The rearrangement joins TRBV6-6 to TRBJ1-5, with D perhaps matching TRBD1 (6 bases). The CDR3 is 14 residues long. V was clipped by 6 bases and J by 1 base, with 10 bases between them. Germline lookup yields CDR1 MNHNY and CDR2 SVGAGI (reference sequence). The CDR3 loop reads CASRNQGSNQPQHF. The CDR3 DNA is TGTGCCAGCAGGAACCAGGGGAGCAATCAGCCCCAGCATTTT.

In its sample, this clonotype was seen many times. The chain recombines TRBV29-1 with TRBJ2-7; 9 positions match TRBD1. Germline V gives CDR1 SQVTM, CDR2 ANQGSEA. The CDR3 runs to 11 residues. Germline trimming cut 4 bases from V and 5 bases from J; bases unmatched to any gene: 0. CDR3 sequence reads: CSVGQGDEQYF. In nucleotides, the CDR3 is TGCAGCGTTGGACAGGGGGACGAGCAGTACTTC.